The T cell receptor beta chain under discussion was sequenced for a study of T cell responses to AZD1222 COVID-19 vaccine. Study findings and constraints: Spike-specific TCR breadth and depth both grew after two AZD1222 doses. It should be noted that donors were predominantly white British and more often female, and clonal diversity was possibly underestimated.

Generated by immunoSEQ multiplex PCR, the TCRdb table keeps only in-frame clones and is missing some. Of approximately 90,000 clones listed, roughly nine tenths are singletons. Notes on this clone: The antigen remains unidentified.

The ends lost 1 base at V and 0 bases at J; junction bases unmatched: 9. CDR1 is MGHRA and CDR2 is YSYEKL in the germline V gene. The CDR3 extends over 18 amino acids. The sequences come from peripheral blood, collected on day 0 of AZD1222 vaccination. The clonotype comes from an adult in good health. The V call is TRBV4-1, the J call TRBJ1-3, with 7 bases aligning to TRBD1. The chain's CDR3 is CASSQGEGQTVSGNTIYF. As DNA, the CDR3 is TGCGCCAGCAGCCAAGGGGAGGGACAGACAGTCTCTGGAAACACCATATATTTT.